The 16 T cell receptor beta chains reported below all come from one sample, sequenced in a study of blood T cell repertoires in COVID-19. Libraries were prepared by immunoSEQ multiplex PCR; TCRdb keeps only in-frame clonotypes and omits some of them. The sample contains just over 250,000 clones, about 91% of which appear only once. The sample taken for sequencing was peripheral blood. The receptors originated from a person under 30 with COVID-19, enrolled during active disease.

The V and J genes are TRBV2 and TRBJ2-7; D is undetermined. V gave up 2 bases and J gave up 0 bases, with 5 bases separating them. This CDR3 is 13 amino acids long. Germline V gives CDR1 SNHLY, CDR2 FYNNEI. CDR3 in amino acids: CASSEQSSYEQYF. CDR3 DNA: TGTGCCAGCAGTGAACAGTCCTCCTACGAGCAGTACTTC.

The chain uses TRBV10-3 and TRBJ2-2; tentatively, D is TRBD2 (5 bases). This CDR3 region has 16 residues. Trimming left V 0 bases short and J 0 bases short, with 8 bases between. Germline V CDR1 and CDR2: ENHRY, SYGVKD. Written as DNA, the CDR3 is TGTGCCATCAGTGAGTCCGAGGGCCCGAACACCGGGGAGCTGTTTTTT. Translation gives CAISESEGPNTGELFF.

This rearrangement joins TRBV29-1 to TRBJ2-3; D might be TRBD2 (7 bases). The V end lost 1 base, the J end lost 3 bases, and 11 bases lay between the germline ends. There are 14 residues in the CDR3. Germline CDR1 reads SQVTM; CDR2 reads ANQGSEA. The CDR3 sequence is CSVEGGGRTDTQYF. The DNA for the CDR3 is TGCAGCGTTGAAGGGGGGGGGCGGACAGATACGCAGTATTTT.

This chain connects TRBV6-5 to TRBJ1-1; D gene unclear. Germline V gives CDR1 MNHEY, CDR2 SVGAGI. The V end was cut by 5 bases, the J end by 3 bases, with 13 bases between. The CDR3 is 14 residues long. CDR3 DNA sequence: TGTGCCAGCAGTCCCTCGATGCAGTACACTGAAGCTTTCTTT. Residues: CASSPSMQYTEAFF.

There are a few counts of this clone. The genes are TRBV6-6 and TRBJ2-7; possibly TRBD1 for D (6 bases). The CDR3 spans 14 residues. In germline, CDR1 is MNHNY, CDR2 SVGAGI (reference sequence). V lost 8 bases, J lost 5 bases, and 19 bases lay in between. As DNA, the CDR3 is TGTGCCAGCGCTCAGGGGTTCGAAGTGAACGAGCAGTACTTC. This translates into CASAQGFEVNEQYF.

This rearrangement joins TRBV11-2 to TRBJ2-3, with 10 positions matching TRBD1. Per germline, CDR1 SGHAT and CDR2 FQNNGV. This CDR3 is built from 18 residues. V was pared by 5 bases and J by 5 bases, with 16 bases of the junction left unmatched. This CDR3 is CASSKDGRFGTGEDTQYF. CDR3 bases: TGTGCCAGCAGCAAAGACGGGAGGTTCGGGACAGGGGAAGATACGCAGTATTTT.

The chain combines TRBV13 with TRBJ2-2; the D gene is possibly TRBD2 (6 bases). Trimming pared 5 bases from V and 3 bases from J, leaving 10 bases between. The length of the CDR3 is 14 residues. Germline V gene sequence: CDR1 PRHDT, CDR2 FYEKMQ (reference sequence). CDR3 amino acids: CASSTGEYTGELFF. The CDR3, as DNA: TGTGCCAGCAGCACGGGGGAGTACACCGGGGAGCTGTTTTTT.

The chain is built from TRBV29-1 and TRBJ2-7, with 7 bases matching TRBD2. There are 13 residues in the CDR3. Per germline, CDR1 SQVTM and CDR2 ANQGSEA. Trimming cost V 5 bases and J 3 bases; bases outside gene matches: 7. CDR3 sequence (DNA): TGCAGCGTTACCTTAAGCGGGGACTACGAGCAGTACTTC. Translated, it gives CSVTLSGDYEQYF.

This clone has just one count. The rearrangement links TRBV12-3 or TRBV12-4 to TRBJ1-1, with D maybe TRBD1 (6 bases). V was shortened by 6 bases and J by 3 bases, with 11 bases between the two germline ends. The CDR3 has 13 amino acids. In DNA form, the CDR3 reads TGTGCCAGCAGCCGGGACACTTACACTGAAGCTTTCTTT. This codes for CASSRDTYTEAFF.

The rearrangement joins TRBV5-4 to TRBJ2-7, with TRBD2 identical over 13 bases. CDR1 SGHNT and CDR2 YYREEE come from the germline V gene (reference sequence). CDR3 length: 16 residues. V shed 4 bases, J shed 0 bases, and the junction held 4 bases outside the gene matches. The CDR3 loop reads CASSKTSGRDSYEQYF. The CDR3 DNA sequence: TGTGCCAGCAGCAAAACTAGCGGGAGGGACTCCTACGAGCAGTACTTC.

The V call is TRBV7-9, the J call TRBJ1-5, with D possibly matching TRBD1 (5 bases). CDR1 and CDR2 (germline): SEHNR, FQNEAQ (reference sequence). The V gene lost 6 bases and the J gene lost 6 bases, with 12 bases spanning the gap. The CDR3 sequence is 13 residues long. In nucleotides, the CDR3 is TGTGCCAGCAGTCTCGACAGCCTTCAGCCCCAGCATTTT. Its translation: CASSLDSLQPQHF.

The CDR3 spells CASSEVWLAGGGETQYF. CDR3 DNA: TGTGCCAGCAGTGAAGTTTGGCTAGCGGGAGGGGGAGAGACCCAGTACTTC. The chain combines TRBV6-1 with TRBJ2-5, with 12 bases fitting TRBD2. The CDR3 spans 17 residues. Germline lookup yields CDR1 MNHNS and CDR2 SASEGT. V lost 1 base to trimming and J lost 4 bases; unmatched junction nucleotides: 7.

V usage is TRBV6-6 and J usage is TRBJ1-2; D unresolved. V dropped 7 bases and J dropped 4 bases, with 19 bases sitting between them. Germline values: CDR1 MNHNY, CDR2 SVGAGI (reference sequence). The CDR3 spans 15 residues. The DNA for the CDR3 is TGTGCCAGCACTCCTTACTCGGGAGGCGGCTATGGCTACACCTTC. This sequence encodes CASTPYSGGGYGYTF.

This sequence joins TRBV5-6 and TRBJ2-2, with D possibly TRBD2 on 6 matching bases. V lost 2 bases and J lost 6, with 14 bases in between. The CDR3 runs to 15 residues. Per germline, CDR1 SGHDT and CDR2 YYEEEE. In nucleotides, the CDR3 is TGTGCCAGCAGCTTCGGGACTCAGGCCCCCGGGGAGCTGTTTTTT. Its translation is CASSFGTQAPGELFF.

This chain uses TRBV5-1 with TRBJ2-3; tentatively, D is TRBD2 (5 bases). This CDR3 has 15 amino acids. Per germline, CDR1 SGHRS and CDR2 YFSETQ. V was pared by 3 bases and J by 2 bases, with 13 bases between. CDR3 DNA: TGCGCCAGCAGCTCAACTCCGGGAAACACAGATACGCAGTATTTT. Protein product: CASSSTPGNTDTQYF.

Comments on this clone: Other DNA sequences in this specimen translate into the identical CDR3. The CDR3 bases are TGCGCCAGCAGCTTGTCGACAGGGCAAGAGACCCAGTACTTC. Translated: CASSLSTGQETQYF. The chain carries TRBV5-1 and TRBJ2-5; 7 bases fit TRBD1. The CDR3 consists of 14 residues. Germline assignment: CDR1 SGHRS and CDR2 YFSETQ. Trimming took 1 base from V and 2 from J; bases not matched to a gene: 2.